The 31 T cell receptor beta chains given below trace back to one sample, sequenced in a study of blood T cell repertoires in COVID-19. Using immunoSEQ multiplex PCR, the repertoire was profiled, and TCRdb retains in-frame clones only, with some absent. The sample lists about 130,000 clones, 85% to 90% occurring once. The sample comprised peripheral blood. The receptors originated from a human donor in a cohort sampled during active COVID-19.

The chain joins TRBV7-2 to TRBJ2-7; 10 nucleotides match TRBD1. With V trimmed by 5 bases and J by 5 bases, 6 bases remained unmatched. This CDR3 is built from 14 residues. Germline V gene data show CDR1 as SGHTA and CDR2 as FQGNSA. The CDR3 region has the DNA TGTGCCAGCAGCCCCCAAGGACAGGGGGACGAGCAGTACTTC. Translating it yields CASSPQGQGDEQYF.

This chain links TRBV18 with TRBJ1-2, with D possibly TRBD1 on 6 matching bases. Germline loops: CDR1 KGHSH, CDR2 LQKENI. The V end was cut by 0 bases, the J end by 4 bases, with 12 bases between. This CDR3 is built from 15 residues. CDR3 sequence: CASSPPGAAVYGYTF. DNA of the CDR3: TGTGCCAGCTCACCACCGGGGGCGGCGGTCTATGGCTACACCTTC. Combining the CDR3 with reference TRBV18 and TRBJ1-2 gives the whole variable domain NAGVMQNPRHLVRRRGQEARLRCSPMKGHSHVYWYRQLPEEGLKFMVYLQKENIIDESGMPKERFSAEFPKEGPSILRIQQVVRGDSAAYFCASSPPGAAVYGYTFGSGTRLTVV.

V gene TRBV6-5 combines with J gene TRBJ1-4; D unclear. The V and J ends lost 4 bases and 3 bases respectively, with 12 bases between them. CDR1 MNHEY and CDR2 SVGAGI come from the germline V gene. CDR3 size: 15 residues. The CDR3: CASSSERVPNEKLFF. CDR3 DNA: TGTGCCAGCAGTTCGGAGCGTGTACCTAATGAAAAACTGTTTTTT.

The chain is built from TRBV27 and TRBJ1-2; D perhaps matches TRBD1 (6 bases). The length of the CDR3 is 13 residues. Between the trimmed V and J ends, which lost 6 bases and 4 bases, there was a span of 12 bases. From germline, CDR1 is MNHEY and CDR2 SMNVEV (reference sequence). The chain's CDR3 is CASRGQGSYGYTF. The CDR3 DNA reads TGTGCCAGCAGGGGGCAGGGGTCCTATGGCTACACCTTC.

This clone has a single count. The rearrangement links TRBV19 to TRBJ2-2; 11 bases are a match to TRBD1. Trimming at V came to 3 bases and at J to 0 bases, leaving 6 bases not matched to a gene. This CDR3 has 18 amino acids. CDR1 and CDR2 from the germline V gene are LNHDA and SQIVND (reference sequence). The CDR3 DNA sequence: TGTGCCAGTAGTATGCTCCCGGGACAGGGGGCGAACACCGGGGAGCTGTTTTTT. It encodes CASSMLPGQGANTGELFF.

The rearrangement links TRBV18 to TRBJ1-4, with TRBD1 as a possible D gene (5 bases). There are 14 residues in the CDR3. V shed 3 bases and J shed 0 bases, with 5 bases lying between them. Germline V gene data show CDR1 as KGHSH and CDR2 as LQKENI. The CDR3 region has the DNA TGTGCCAGCTCACCCAGGGCAACTAATGAAAAACTGTTTTTT. As protein: CASSPRATNEKLFF. The entire variable domain, with the rest obtained from reference TRBV18 and TRBJ1-4, is as follows: NAGVMQNPRHLVRRRGQEARLRCSPMKGHSHVYWYRQLPEEGLKFMVYLQKENIIDESGMPKERFSAEFPKEGPSILRIQQVVRGDSAAYFCASSPRATNEKLFFGSGTQLSVL.

The genes are TRBV5-1 and TRBJ1-5; D is ambiguous. In germline, CDR1 is SGHRS, CDR2 YFSETQ. V lost 0 bases and J 7 bases, leaving 11 bases between the germline ends. This CDR3 comprises 14 residues. CDR3 bases: TGCGCCAGCAGCTTGGGAGGGTCCCAACAGCCCCAGCATTTT. As protein: CASSLGGSQQPQHF.

This clone was seen more than once but under ten times. Other DNA sequences of this sample code for an identical CDR3. The chain couples TRBV7-3 to TRBJ1-1; 7 bases agree with TRBD1. This CDR3 contains 14 residues. CDR1 and CDR2 (germline): SGHTA, FQGTGA. Trimming at V came to 5 bases and at J to 1 base, leaving 4 bases not matched to a gene. The CDR3 DNA is TGTGCCAGCAGCCTCGGGACAGCGAACACTGAAGCTTTCTTT. It specifies CASSLGTANTEAFF.

The rearrangement joins TRBV19 to TRBJ1-4; D uncertain. Germline values: CDR1 LNHDA, CDR2 SQIVND (reference sequence). The CDR3 is 12 amino acids. The V and J ends lost 5 bases and 8 bases respectively, with 9 bases between them. The CDR3 DNA reads as TGTGCCAGTAGTCAAGGGAGGGAAAAACTGTTTTTT. The encoded protein is CASSQGREKLFF.

V gene TRBV19 combines with J gene TRBJ1-2; the D gene is possibly TRBD1 (6 bases). The V gene's germline CDR1 is LNHDA and CDR2 SQIVND (reference sequence). CDR3 length equals 15 residues. V was pared by 0 bases and J by 8 bases, with 16 bases between. The CDR3 DNA reads as TGTGCCAGTAGTATAGATCCGATGGGGGCAGGGGGCTACACCTTC. It codes for CASSIDPMGAGGYTF. Filled out from reference TRBV19 and TRBJ1-2, the complete variable domain reads DGGITQSPKYLFRKEGQNVTLSCEQNLNHDAMYWYRQDPGQGLRLIYYSQIVNDFQKGDIAEGYSVSREKKESFPLTVTSAQKNPTAFYLCASSIDPMGAGGYTFGSGTRLTVV.

The chain is built from TRBV5-4 and TRBJ2-7; 7 positions agree with TRBD1. CDR3 length equals 16 residues. Germline V gene sequence: CDR1 SGHNT, CDR2 YYREEE (reference sequence). Trimming at V came to 4 bases and at J to 3 bases, leaving 13 bases not matched to a gene. The CDR3 loop is CASSPTKDRVYYEQYF. In nucleotides, the CDR3 is TGTGCCAGCAGCCCGACGAAAGACAGGGTTTACTACGAGCAGTACTTC.

This clone was observed many times. The genes are TRBV18 and TRBJ2-2; 10 nucleotides agree with TRBD1. CDR1 KGHSH and CDR2 LQKENI come from the germline V gene. The trim removed 3 bases at V and 4 bases at J, leaving 8 bases unmatched. The CDR3 consists of 17 residues. CDR3 protein: CASSPRDRGPGTGELFF. The CDR3 DNA reads TGTGCCAGCTCACCCCGGGACAGGGGCCCTGGCACCGGGGAGCTGTTTTTT. Together with reference TRBV18 and TRBJ2-2, the CDR3 gives the full variable domain: NAGVMQNPRHLVRRRGQEARLRCSPMKGHSHVYWYRQLPEEGLKFMVYLQKENIIDESGMPKERFSAEFPKEGPSILRIQQVVRGDSAAYFCASSPRDRGPGTGELFFGEGSRLTVL.

This clone was detected a few times. The chain is built from TRBV5-1 and TRBJ2-1; 7 bases map to TRBD1. Germline-derived CDR1 and CDR2 are SGHRS and YFSETQ. J was trimmed by 0 bases and V by 1 base; bases with no gene match: 4. This CDR3 region has 16 residues. CDR3 nucleotide sequence: TGCGCCAGCAGCTTGCCGACAGGGAGCTCCTACAATGAGCAGTTCTTC. It translates to CASSLPTGSSYNEQFF.

The chain recombines TRBV6-5 with TRBJ2-5; unclear D gene. The V end lost 2 bases, the J end lost 1 base, and 8 bases lay between the germline ends. The CDR3 contains 14 residues. The germline V gene has CDR1 MNHEY and CDR2 SVGAGI. CDR3 sequence (DNA): TGTGCCAGCAGTTACGGAGCCGCCCAAGAGACCCAGTACTTC. It specifies CASSYGAAQETQYF.

The CDR3 loop is CATSDPPGTPEAFF. CDR3 nucleotides: TGTGCCACCAGTGATCCCCCCGGGACACCTGAAGCTTTCTTT. This chain joins TRBV24-1 and TRBJ1-1, with D tentatively TRBD1 (6 bases). The V end was cut by 3 bases, the J end by 6 bases, with 13 bases between. The CDR3 is 14 amino acids. The germline V gene encodes CDR1 KGHDR and CDR2 SFDVKD.

This clone was recorded a few times. This chain joins TRBV7-8 and TRBJ1-5; TRBD1 matches at 8 bases. Germline V gives CDR1 SGHVS, CDR2 FQNEAQ. With V trimmed by 5 bases and J by 3 bases, 9 bases remained unmatched. The length of the CDR3 is 16 residues. CDR3 sequence reads: CASSLVSTGVNQPQHF. In nucleotides, the CDR3 is TGTGCCAGCAGCCTCGTGTCGACAGGGGTCAATCAGCCCCAGCATTTT. Together with reference TRBV7-8 and TRBJ1-5, the CDR3 gives the full variable domain: GAGVSQSPRYKVAKRGQDVALRCDPISGHVSLFWYQQALGQGPEFLTYFQNEAQLDKSGLPSDRFFAERPEGSVSTLKIQRTQQEDSAVYLCASSLVSTGVNQPQHFGDGTRLSIL.

The chain joins TRBV6-9 to TRBJ2-1, with TRBD1 matching over 7 bases. Germline loops: CDR1 MNHGY, CDR2 SVAAGI. V dropped 5 bases and J dropped 15; count of bases not matched to a gene: 16. The CDR3 is made up of 14 amino acids. The CDR3 DNA reads as TGTGCCAGCAGTCCCCCTATGGCTGAAGGGGGCGGGTTCTTC. It encodes CASSPPMAEGGGFF.

The chain has TRBV7-2 and TRBJ2-3; TRBD1 matches 8 bases. The CDR3 sequence is 15 residues long. Germline CDR1 SGHTA, CDR2 FQGNSA. V dropped 5 bases and J dropped 2; count of bases not matched to a gene: 6. Written as DNA, the CDR3 is TGTGCCAGCAGCCGTCGGACAGGGCCCACAGATACGCAGTATTTT. It specifies CASSRRTGPTDTQYF.

This chain links TRBV6-6 with TRBJ2-7; TRBD1 aligns across 8 bases. This CDR3 has 14 amino acids. J lost 2 bases, V lost 7 bases, and 7 bases had no gene match. Germline V gene sequence: CDR1 MNHNY, CDR2 SVGAGI (reference sequence). The DNA for the CDR3 is TGTGCCAGCACCCTCGGACAGGGCGCCTACGAGCAGTACTTC. Its translation: CASTLGQGAYEQYF.

This clone was observed once. This chain uses TRBV10-2 with TRBJ2-1; D is unresolved. There are 13 residues in the CDR3. Germline CDR1 reads WSHSY; CDR2 reads SAAADI. Deletions cut 1 base from V and 4 bases from J, with 5 bases between. CDR3: CASSELQYNEQFF. The CDR3 DNA reads as TGCGCCAGCAGTGAGTTGCAGTACAATGAGCAGTTCTTC.

This clone showed up just once. V usage is TRBV14 and J usage is TRBJ2-1; tentative D call: TRBD2 (6 bases). The CDR3 is 14 residues long. The germline CDR1 and CDR2 sequences are SGHDN and FVKESK. V dropped 4 bases and J dropped 7 bases, with 14 bases sitting between them. The CDR3 DNA sequence: TGTGCCAGCAGCCCGGGACTCCCAGGGAATGAGCAGTTCTTC. It specifies CASSPGLPGNEQFF.

The chain combines TRBV5-5 with TRBJ2-1; TRBD2 aligns across 12 bases. CDR3 length: 19 residues. Germline V CDR1 and CDR2: SGHKS, YYEKEE (reference sequence). V shed 4 bases and J 0 bases; nucleotides not matched to a gene: 11. CDR3 in DNA: TGTGCCAGCAGCCTCCGACCCCTAGCGGGGGGGCTCTCCTACAATGAGCAGTTCTTC. This encodes CASSLRPLAGGLSYNEQFF.

The V and J genes are TRBV24-1 and TRBJ2-6; tentatively, D is TRBD2 (6 bases). V was clipped by 7 bases and J by 0 bases, with 15 bases between them. The CDR3 contains 17 residues. CDR1 KGHDR and CDR2 SFDVKD come from the germline V gene. Here the CDR3 reads CATSGGIISSGANVLTF. In DNA form, the CDR3 reads TGTGCCACCAGCGGGGGAATTATAAGCTCTGGGGCCAACGTCCTGACTTTC.

In its sample, this clone was seen once. Compared with germline, one end of the junction differs, possibly owing to a read error. The chain employs TRBV5-5 and TRBJ1-1, with a tentative D call TRBD1 (5 bases). The length of the CDR3 is 13 residues. Germline loops: CDR1 SGHKS, CDR2 YYEKEE (reference sequence). The CDR3 sequence is CASSLAGDSPDVF. Here the CDR3 DNA reads TGTGCCAGCAGCTTGGCCGGGGACTCACCGGACGTCTTT.

The genes are TRBV11-3 and TRBJ1-2; D gene unclear. Germline V CDR1 and CDR2: SGHNT, YENEEA. This CDR3 spans 12 amino acids. V lost 4 bases and J lost 6, with 9 bases in between. CDR3: CASSWEKNGYTF. The CDR3 DNA sequence: TGTGCCAGCAGCTGGGAGAAAAATGGCTACACCTTC.

V is TRBV7-8 and J is TRBJ1-4, with unresolved D. The V gene's germline CDR1 is SGHVS and CDR2 FQNEAQ. V was pared by 5 bases and J by 5 bases, with 15 bases between. CDR3 length: 15 amino acids. The CDR3 DNA sequence: TGTGCCAGCAGCAACTTTGGAGGGATAAATGAAAAACTGTTTTTT. It yields the protein CASSNFGGINEKLFF.

The gene calls are TRBV6-1 and TRBJ1-2; 9 nucleotides line up with TRBD1. V lost 0 bases to trimming and J lost 7 bases; unmatched junction nucleotides: 6. Germline V gives CDR1 MNHNS, CDR2 SASEGT. CDR3 length: 15 residues. The CDR3 spells CASSEANRGLSGYTF. The CDR3, as DNA: TGTGCCAGCAGTGAAGCTAACAGGGGGCTTAGTGGCTACACCTTC.

The chain couples TRBV19 to TRBJ1-4; D is undetermined. Per germline, CDR1 LNHDA and CDR2 SQIVND (reference sequence). The CDR3 is 14 residues long. V lost 5 bases and J lost 0, with 7 bases in between. This chain's CDR3 is CASSAQATNEKLFF. The CDR3 nucleotides read TGTGCCAGTAGTGCACAAGCAACTAATGAAAAACTGTTTTTT. The whole variable domain, remainder taken from reference TRBV19 and TRBJ1-4, is DGGITQSPKYLFRKEGQNVTLSCEQNLNHDAMYWYRQDPGQGLRLIYYSQIVNDFQKGDIAEGYSVSREKKESFPLTVTSAQKNPTAFYLCASSAQATNEKLFFGSGTQLSVL.

The rearrangement links TRBV20-1 to TRBJ2-3, with D unclear. Trimming removed 1 base from V and 6 bases from J, with 5 bases in between. The CDR3 sequence is 11 residues long. CDR1 and CDR2 (germline): DFQATT, SNEGSKA (reference sequence). The CDR3 DNA follows: TGCAGTGCTAGAGTCTCTGATACGCAGTATTTT. It specifies CSARVSDTQYF.

The chain has TRBV10-2 and TRBJ2-1; 7 bases line up with TRBD2. The CDR3 has 13 residues. The V gene's germline CDR1 is WSHSY and CDR2 SAAADI. Losses at the gene ends were 6 bases for V and 4 bases for J; bases not matched to a gene: 3. The CDR3 DNA follows: TGCGCCAGCAGGGCGGGACTATACAATGAGCAGTTCTTC. Its protein product is CASRAGLYNEQFF.

The CDR3: CASSPLDLTSTDTQYF. The CDR3 region has the DNA TGTGCCAGCTCACCACTTGACTTGACTAGCACAGATACGCAGTATTTT. The chain combines TRBV18 with TRBJ2-3; no firm D call. The CDR3 covers 16 residues. Germline CDR1 is KGHSH and CDR2 is LQKENI. Trimming pared 1 base from V and 0 bases from J, leaving 11 bases between.